The next 11 T cell receptor beta chains were all read from a single sample in a study of CD8 T cells in Susac syndrome. RNA totalling about 0.45 to 1 ug underwent reverse transcription with random hexamers. MiXCR, run by TCRdb on the immunoSEQ multiplex PCR reads, gives a single entry per CDR3 protein. Here the sample spans around 190,000 distinct CDR3 sequences, 85% to 95% being singletons. Sequencing was carried out using CD4+ T cells from PBMCs. The receptors come from a human donor in good health.

J is TRBJ2-1 and V is TRBV18; weak D call: TRBD1 (6 bases). V was cut by 4 bases and J by 7 bases, with 23 bases left in between. The CDR3 spans 17 residues. Germline-derived CDR1 and CDR2 are KGHSH and LQKENI. DNA of the CDR3: TGTGCCAGCTCACGACAGGCGGGCAAAGGGGTTTTGAATGAGCAGTTCTTC. Translation: CASSRQAGKGVLNEQFF.

The chain combines TRBV3-1 with TRBJ2-3, with a tentative D call TRBD1 (6 bases). Trimming took 4 bases from V and 1 from J, leaving 9 bases between them. The CDR3 contains 14 residues. Germline V gene lookup returns CDR1 LGHDT and CDR2 YNNKEL (reference sequence). CDR3 sequence reads: CASSLRTGTDTQYF. The CDR3 bases are TGTGCCAGCAGCCTACGGACAGGCACAGATACGCAGTATTTT.

V is TRBV11-3 and J is TRBJ2-7; no firm D call. The CDR3 has 15 amino acids. Germline CDR1 SGHNT, CDR2 YENEEA. The V gene lost 5 bases and the J gene lost 0 bases, with 14 bases spanning the gap. CDR3 nucleotides: TGTGCCAGCAGCCGCAGTAGCAACCCCTCCTACGAGCAGTACTTC. Residues: CASSRSSNPSYEQYF. Using reference TRBV11-3 and TRBJ2-7 for the parts outside the CDR3, the full variable domain is EAGVVQSPRYKIIEKKQPVAFWCNPISGHNTLYWYLQNLGQGPELLIRYENEEAVDDSQLPKDRFSAERLKGVDSTLKIQPAELGDSAVYLCASSRSSNPSYEQYFGPGTRLTVT.

The V gene is TRBV7-8, the J gene TRBJ1-1; 7 bases match TRBD1. The length of the CDR3 is 16 residues. The trim removed 5 bases at V and 4 bases at J, leaving 13 bases unmatched. Germline CDR1 reads SGHVS; CDR2 reads FQNEAQ. In DNA form, the CDR3 reads TGTGCCAGCAGCCTGGGACAGTCCTACAGAGGCACTGAAGCTTTCTTT. It translates to CASSLGQSYRGTEAFF. Together with reference TRBV7-8 and TRBJ1-1, the CDR3 gives the full variable domain: GAGVSQSPRYKVAKRGQDVALRCDPISGHVSLFWYQQALGQGPEFLTYFQNEAQLDKSGLPSDRFFAERPEGSVSTLKIQRTQQEDSAVYLCASSLGQSYRGTEAFFGQGTRLTVV.

The V call is TRBV7-8, the J call TRBJ2-7; D uncertain. Germline V lookup: CDR1 SGHVS, CDR2 FQNEAQ. Trimming removed 1 base from V and 2 bases from J, with 9 bases in between. The CDR3 totals 14 residues. The CDR3 coding sequence is TGTGCCAGCAGCTTAGTTGATACCACCTACGAGCAGTACTTC. It translates to CASSLVDTTYEQYF.

J is TRBJ1-2 and V is TRBV7-2; no firm D call. V was shortened by 5 bases and J by 6 bases, with 10 bases between the two germline ends. The germline V gene has CDR1 SGHTA and CDR2 FQGNSA. The CDR3 sequence is 12 residues long. CDR3 loop: CASSPEVDGYTF. In DNA, the CDR3 is TGTGCCAGCAGCCCAGAGGTGGATGGCTACACCTTC.

The J gene is TRBJ1-1, the V gene TRBV29-1; D ambiguous. Trimming took 6 bases from V and 4 from J, leaving 15 bases between them. CDR3 length: 13 residues. From germline, CDR1 is SQVTM and CDR2 ANQGSEA. CDR3 loop: CSVRPLTGTEAFF. The CDR3 coding sequence is TGCAGCGTCCGACCCTTAACGGGCACTGAAGCTTTCTTT.

This chain joins TRBV5-1 and TRBJ2-5, with TRBD2 as a possible D gene (6 bases). Germline CDR1 reads SGHRS; CDR2 reads YFSETQ. V shed 0 bases and J shed 4 bases, with 22 bases lying between them. This CDR3 region has 18 residues. The CDR3 sequence is CASSLESRGRTIRETQYF. The CDR3 DNA reads as TGCGCCAGCAGCTTGGAGTCACGGGGGAGGACTATACGAGAGACCCAGTACTTC.

The count of this clonotype is one. The chain has TRBV5-8 and TRBJ2-1; 12 bases match TRBD2. This CDR3 contains 14 residues. V lost 6 bases, J lost 12 bases, and 10 bases stayed unmatched. The germline V gene encodes CDR1 SGHTS and CDR2 YDEGEE. The CDR3 reads CASTRLAGDLGQFF. CDR3 nucleotide sequence: TGTGCCAGCACCCGACTAGCGGGGGACCTCGGGCAGTTCTTC.

The rearrangement uses TRBV27 and TRBJ2-3; 10 nucleotides agree with TRBD2. The CDR3 runs 17 residues. Germline V CDR1 and CDR2: MNHEY, SMNVEV (reference sequence). V lost 4 bases, J lost 3 bases, and 10 bases stayed unmatched. CDR3 in amino acids: CASSSGGTSVWTDTQYF. The CDR3 DNA reads TGTGCCAGCAGTTCTGGCGGGACTAGCGTTTGGACAGATACGCAGTATTTT.

The chain employs TRBV30 and TRBJ1-5, with a tentative D call TRBD1 (6 bases). Germline V gene data show CDR1 as GTSNPN and CDR2 as SVGIG (reference sequence). The CDR3 runs to 12 residues. V lost 0 bases and J 10 bases, leaving 10 bases between the germline ends. CDR3: CAWSVIQGPQHF. CDR3 in DNA: TGTGCCTGGAGTGTTATACAGGGACCCCAGCATTTT.